This TCR beta chain derives from a study of Ad26.COV2.S vaccination and SARS-CoV-2 variants (dated by TCRdb to the early 2020s). At the level of the whole study: Vaccine-arm donors came from COV1001, a multicentre, randomized, double-blind, placebo-controlled phase I-IIa trial of Ad26.COV2.S in healthy adults. Participants in the trial were split at random into five groups of five each, receiving low-dose or high-dose Ad26.COV2.S once or twice, or else placebo on both occasions. The TCR-sequenced set comprised about 32 samples: around 20 Ad26.COV2.S vaccine recipients, 5 placebo recipients and 8 SARS-CoV-2 convalescent individuals. Blinding of investigators to trial group allocation was maintained during experiments and outcome assessment. Dosing of Ad26.COV2.S was intramuscular, at either 5x10^10 or 1x10^11 viral particles, delivered as one shot or as two shots spaced 56 days apart. TCRbeta repertoire sequencing was used to assess the specificity and breadth of SARS-CoV-2-reactive T cell receptors after Ad26.COV2.S vaccination. The study at large found these results: The authors noted that the TCR breadth and depth analyses may have underestimated total T cell responses. Substantial breadth of spike-specific CD8+ and CD4+ T cell responses was reported after vaccination. The study was not powered to compare responses between vaccine doses or regimens. Vaccine and placebo recipients had similar non-spike TCR breadth, a finding consistent with the vaccine containing only spike. Compared with placebo recipients, Ad26.COV2.S recipients showed higher spike-specific TCR breadth (P = 0.0014).

CDR1 and CDR2 were assigned from the germline V gene as KGHSH and LQKENI. V is clipped by 0 bases and J by 10 bases, and the sequence between their germline boundaries is 10 bases long. The CDR3 measures 14 amino acids from cysteine to phenylalanine. CDR3 DNA only is kept here, 42 bases in frame from base 1. About this clone: Its antigen is currently not known. Base qualities are not at hand, and no much larger clone is one base apart.

The immunoSEQ Assay was used to sequence TCRbeta CDR3 regions. After extraction, genomic DNA underwent amplification by bias-controlled multiplex PCR, followed by high-throughput sequencing. Per the original workflow: Collapsing and filtering of sequences were performed to quantify the absolute abundance of each unique TCRbeta CDR3 region. T cell fraction was estimated by normalizing TCRbeta template counts to usable DNA, with usable DNA measured through amplification of reference genes found in all nucleated cells. Repertoire TCRs were annotated as SARS-CoV-2-specific by exact matching of V gene, CDR3 amino acid sequence and J gene to a known reactive TCR set. The reference SARS-CoV-2 TCR set came from MIRA and was filtered for enrichment in COVID-19-positive ImmuneCODE repertoires, removing public or cross-reactive TCRs. Using the MIRA antigens, annotated TCRs were further analysed by specific ORF or by position within an ORF. Breadth was defined as annotated unique rearrangements over total unique productive rearrangements; depth was the summed frequency of those rearrangements. Two-sided Wilcoxon rank-sum tests were applied when comparing TCR breadth between groups. TCRdb took this table from immuneACCESS and kept in-frame rearrangements with V and J called. Such tables lack part of the clones; where checked against another copy, unresolved V genes explain under half of the gap, and the rest is unexplained. V and J calls and clone size are given by that table; D and trimming were obtained from the DNA. For this sample there are around 350,000 clones; 80% to 90% appear just once. The ten largest clones capture 3% to 4% of the sample.

The meaning of the sample's treatment or condition label: about 20 received Ad26.COV2.S at low or high dose, single or two shots; several received placebo; per-sample allocation not given. For vaccine and placebo recipients, the sequenced repertoires came from samples collected on day 63 after the first injection. Cohort 1b enrolled 20 to 30 adults aged 18-55 years at a single site in Boston, USA, between 29 July and 7 August 2020. Ad26.COV2.S was a replication-incompetent adenovirus type 26 vector expressing a prefusion-stabilized SARS-CoV-2 spike protein from the original Wuhan strain. The sequencing here drew on peripheral blood, taken in a trial of Ad26.COV2.S vaccine versus placebo. This sequence was found in a person aged 18-60 years who received the Ad26.COV2.S COVID-19 vaccine or a placebo. The chain is encoded by TRBV18 joined to TRBJ1-6, and possibly TRBD1, on 5 matching bases. The sequenced DNA is TGTGCCAGCTCACCACCCGGGGGAGAATCACCCCTCCACTTT. Its product reads: CASSPPGGESPLHF.